Sequencing of this T cell receptor (beta chain) was carried out in a study of blood T cell repertoires in COVID-19. Across the study: There were acute and convalescent COVID-19 samples, and they came from the United States, Italy and Spain. PBMCs, B-cell-depleted T cells, or T cells provided the cDNA or gDNA that made up the material.

Authors' data handling: From reference gene primer amplification, estimates of nucleated cell counts were derived. Produced via immunoSEQ multiplex PCR; TCRdb's table is partial and in-frame only. V and J calls and clone size come straight from that table; D and trimming were deduced from the DNA. This sample has around 96,000 clones, with about 95% found just once. V was pared by 0 bases and J by 7 bases, with 12 bases between. This CDR3 has 15 residues. Germline loops: CDR1 MGHRA, CDR2 YSYEKL. The chain couples TRBV4-1 to TRBJ2-2; the D is unclear. The sequence derives from a human donor with active COVID-19. The donor label of this sample is uncertain. The source material was peripheral blood. This CDR3 reads CASSQDQVNVGELFF. The CDR3 DNA reads as TGCGCCAGCAGCCAAGATCAGGTGAATGTCGGGGAGCTGTTTTTT.